The present entry profiles one T cell receptor beta chain with its context. Its antigen is currently unknown. The V and J ends lost 0 bases and 7 bases respectively, with 14 bases between them. The CDR3 is 15 amino acids. From germline, CDR1 is SGHRS and CDR2 YFSETQ. These data belong to a study of Ad26.COV2.S vaccination and SARS-CoV-2 variants. Study-wide points: Recipients of vaccine and of placebo showed similar breadth of their non-spike TCR repertoires.

Treatment noted: over 15 received Ad26.COV2.S at low or high dose, single or two shots; roughly five received placebo; per-sample allocation not given. The study sampled participants on day 63 after the first vaccine or placebo injection. Produced via immunoSEQ multiplex PCR; TCRdb's table is partial and in-frame only. Here the sample spans 440,000 or so clones, roughly nine tenths being singletons. J is TRBJ1-5 and V is TRBV5-1, with D maybe TRBD1 (5 bases). The material was peripheral blood, obtained in a trial of Ad26.COV2.S vaccine versus placebo. The sequence was obtained from a person between 18 and 65 years old who received the Ad26.COV2.S COVID-19 vaccine or a placebo. CDR3 residues: CASSLVGGIGQPQHF. The DNA of the CDR3 is TGCGCCAGCAGCTTGGTGGGGGGGATAGGGCAGCCCCAGCATTTT.